Sequencing of this T cell receptor (beta chain) was carried out in a study of T cells in women clearing cervical HPV infection (dated by TCRdb to between 2017 and 2018). Background for the entire study: The cases were about two dozen women with histologically confirmed HPV16-related CIN3 or worse, and 2 of those women had invasive cancers. The controls were fewer than 30 women whose single incident HPV16 infection cleared within 12 months with no development of precancer or cancer. Blood from cases was collected at the visit where the lesion was first found, while blood from controls was collected once the infection could no longer be detected. Among cases, blood sampling occurred a median of around 160 days after lesion detection, with an interquartile range of roughly 85 to 210 days. HLA typing was available for only a few women, so HLA type could not be excluded as a confounder. An exploratory proof-of-principle case-control study, nested within the Guanacaste HPV Natural History Study in Costa Rica, was conducted to compare TCR repertoires across cervical HPV16 outcomes. Cases were matched to controls by age within five years and by the year the sample was collected. A median age of 34 years was observed in cases versus under 40 in controls, and no significant differences in baseline characteristics were found. The parent cohort enrolled 10,049 women aged 18 or older in Guanacaste, Costa Rica, during about 1992 to 1995 and followed them for 6 to 7 years. As quality controls, five blinded duplicates were added to each group, bringing the total to approximately 60 samples made up of 50 participants and 10 or so replicates.

The junction shows trimming of 4 bases on V and 5 bases on J, and the gene matches do not reach 6 bases of it. The germline V gene yields SNHLY for CDR1 and FYNNEI for CDR2. The CDR3 numbers 15 residues from cysteine through phenylalanine. The DNA shown is the part of the CDR3 that was read: 36 bases, in frame from base 1. Every participant had a single incident cervical HPV16 infection, and prevalent HPV16 infections were excluded. Cervical HPV DNA was detected by MY09/MY11 PCR, and genotyping was performed by dot-blot hybridization. Roughly 15 mL of heparinized blood were centrifuged, and the buffy coat was aliquoted, frozen at -30°C, then stored at -80°C. QIAGEN kits were used to extract genomic DNA from buffy coat specimens. Broad study findings and their caveats: CIN3+ cases had significantly higher TCR repertoire richness than controls across sequencing depths, but evenness did not differ between the groups. Random forest classifiers that combined richness and V gene abundances separated cases from controls with an estimated AUC of approximately 0.79. TRBV6-7 relative abundance was lower in cases than in controls (roughly 0.11% versus 0.16%; Bonferroni P = 0.0008). Because the number of T cells per sample was unknown, the richness differences could reflect varying T-cell content rather than repertoire biology. The cross-sectional design could not show whether associations preceded infection or resulted from it; effector/memory subsets and HPV-specific T cells were not isolated.

TCR beta CDR3 regions were amplified by multiplex PCR using the immunoSEQ assay from an average of approximately 1,200 ng genomic DNA per sample. Primer bias was corrected in the assay by using a complete synthetic TCR repertoire to establish an amplification baseline. Amplicons were sequenced on the Illumina platform. In the original analysis: Sequences were error-corrected by clustering with frequency ratios and a modified nearest-neighbor algorithm, then analyzed in the immunoSEQ Analyzer with IMGT gene definitions. TCR richness and evenness were averaged over 20 rarefaction repeats at each rarefaction depth, excluding samples with fewer sequences than the depth. Wilcoxon rank sum tests with FDR correction were used to compare relative abundances of V, D and J genes between the groups. For the blinded duplicates, the intraclass correlation was approximately 96% for TCR richness and averaged 76.4% across roughly 72 gene segments. TCRdb took this table from immuneACCESS and kept in-frame rearrangements with V and J called. Such tables lack part of the clones; where checked against another copy, unresolved V genes explain under half of the gap, and the rest is unexplained. That table furnishes V, J and clone size, whereas the DNA furnished D and trimming. The table held for this sample gives roughly 28,000 clones. Approximately 3% of the sample comes from the top ten.

Points on this clone: This receptor's antigen is unknown. Read coverage stops 3 residues before the CDR3 terminus; the germline J gene supplies the remainder.

This receptor was identified in a woman between 18 and 70 years old with a cervical HPV16 infection that either progressed to CIN3+ or cleared (not recorded which). The sequence joins TRBV2 to TRBJ2-3; 10 nucleotides in the junction match TRBD2. The sample taken for sequencing was blood buffy coat. The CDR3 sequence is CASSARASGGDTQYF. The CDR3 bases that were read are TGTGCCAGCAGTGCGAGGGCTAGCGGGGGAGATACG.